A single sample gave rise to the 9 T cell receptor beta chains below, sequenced in a study of T cell responses to AZD1222 COVID-19 vaccine. Measured with immunoSEQ multiplex PCR; TCRdb has only the in-frame clones, and not every one. The sample shows more than 95,000 clones, 80% to 90% of them seen only once. The source was peripheral blood, collected on day 0 of MenACWY control vaccination. The source of these receptors is an adult in good health.

This chain uses TRBV5-4 with TRBJ2-5, with a possible D match to TRBD2 (6 bases). The CDR3 loop spans 13 amino acids. Deletions cut 1 base from V and 5 bases from J, with 9 bases between. CDR1 and CDR2 (germline): SGHNT, YYREEE (reference sequence). CDR3 region: CASSLRLAETQYF. As DNA, the CDR3 is TGTGCCAGCAGCTTGAGGCTAGCGGAGACCCAGTACTTC.

The count of this clone is one. This chain joins TRBV7-2 and TRBJ2-2, with D unresolved. Trimming cost V 3 bases and J 0 bases, with 2 bases left between them. The CDR3 consists of 13 residues. The V gene's germline CDR1 is SGHTA and CDR2 FQGNSA. DNA of the CDR3: TGTGCCAGCAGCTTTACGAACACCGGGGAGCTGTTTTTT. It encodes CASSFTNTGELFF.

The sample holds one count of this clone. The chain joins TRBV28 to TRBJ1-1, with D possibly being TRBD1 (5 bases). The CDR3 covers 13 residues. Germline V gene sequence: CDR1 MDHEN, CDR2 SYDVKM. Between the trimmed V and J ends, which lost 5 bases and 5 bases, there was a span of 12 bases. The CDR3 DNA is TGTGCCAGCAGTCAGGGATGGAAAACTGAAGCTTTCTTT. Protein sequence: CASSQGWKTEAFF.

The gene calls are TRBV7-9 and TRBJ2-7; D possibly corresponds to TRBD2 (6 bases). The CDR3 loop spans 14 amino acids. Germline loops: CDR1 SEHNR, CDR2 FQNEAQ (reference sequence). V was cut by 3 bases and J by 2 bases, with 11 bases left in between. CDR3 DNA: TGTGCCAGCAGCTTCAAGGGACTTCCCTACGAGCAGTACTTC. Translation: CASSFKGLPYEQYF. The full variable domain, with the rest looked up from reference TRBV7-9 and TRBJ2-7, is DTGVSQNPRHKITKRGQNVTFRCDPISEHNRLYWYRQTLGQGPEFLTYFQNEAQLEKSRLLSDRFSAERPKGSFSTLEIQRTEQGDSAMYLCASSFKGLPYEQYFGPGTRLTVT.

This sequence joins TRBV4-1 and TRBJ1-4; D unresolved. Germline lookup yields CDR1 MGHRA and CDR2 YSYEKL. V was pared by 3 bases and J by 0 bases, with 14 bases between. The length of the CDR3 is 17 residues. The CDR3: CASSHPPAFATNEKLFF. CDR3 nucleotide sequence: TGCGCCAGCAGCCACCCCCCCGCCTTTGCAACTAATGAAAAACTGTTTTTT.

The chain combines TRBV7-2 with TRBJ2-7; D remains unclear. The CDR3 sequence is 14 residues long. V lost 1 base to trimming and J lost 3 bases, with 10 bases between them. Germline V CDR1 and CDR2: SGHTA, FQGNSA. CDR3 bases: TGTGCCAGCAGCTTAGTCGTCAGTAACTACGAGCAGTACTTC. It translates to CASSLVVSNYEQYF.

For this clone: This same CDR3 is encoded by further DNA sequences in the sample. The chain joins TRBV12-3 or TRBV12-4 to TRBJ2-5; 9 bases map to TRBD1. CDR3 length: 13 amino acids. Germline trimming cut 3 bases from V and 5 bases from J; bases unmatched to any gene: 1. The CDR3 nucleotides are TGTGCCAGCAGTTTGACAGGGGGTGAGACCCAGTACTTC. Encoded protein: CASSLTGGETQYF.

V usage is TRBV5-5 and J usage is TRBJ1-1; D call uncertain. Germline loops: CDR1 SGHKS, CDR2 YYEKEE (reference sequence). The CDR3 runs 15 residues. V was clipped by 4 bases and J by 0 bases, with 13 bases between them. This CDR3 is CASSREAKVNTEAFF. Here the CDR3 DNA reads TGTGCCAGCAGCCGGGAGGCGAAAGTGAACACTGAAGCTTTCTTT. Together with reference TRBV5-5 and TRBJ1-1, the CDR3 gives the full variable domain: DAGVTQSPTHLIKTRGQQVTLRCSPISGHKSVSWYQQVLGQGPQFIFQYYEKEERGRGNFPDRFSARQFPNYSSELNVNALLLGDSALYLCASSREAKVNTEAFFGQGTRLTVV.

This rearrangement joins TRBV24-1 to TRBJ2-3; 7 bases map to TRBD1. Germline V gives CDR1 KGHDR, CDR2 SFDVKD. This CDR3 spans 16 amino acids. V lost 4 bases and J lost 0; bases outside the gene matches: 6. CDR3 region: CATSDPTGISTDTQYF. The CDR3 bases are TGTGCCACCAGTGACCCGACAGGGATCAGCACAGATACGCAGTATTTT.